This T cell receptor beta chain originates from a study of cytomegalovirus exposure and HLA in healthy donors. Across the study: Most genotyped donors, 81% of 398, had Caucasian-associated genetic ancestry.

In nominal health when sampled, donors likely had unrecorded immune exposures nonetheless. Primers included in the PCR were 60 Vbeta and 13 Jbeta primers. Assay: immunoSEQ multiplex PCR; the TCRdb copy retains only in-frame clones and omits some. The sample holds 70,000 to 100,000 clones, roughly three quarters seen once. The CDR3 has 14 residues. J gave up 0 bases and V 4 bases, and 3 bases lay outside the gene matches. Germline V lookup: CDR1 SGDLS, CDR2 YYNGEE. Sequencing used PBMCs. The sequence was obtained from a woman aged 45-60 years in good health and CMV-seropositive. The chain carries TRBV9 and TRBJ1-1; the match to TRBD1 covers 7 bases. The CDR3 loop is CASSSDRVNTEAFF. The CDR3 DNA is TGTGCCAGCAGCTCCGACAGGGTGAACACTGAAGCTTTCTTT.